The 32 T cell receptor beta chains given below trace back to one sample, sequenced in a study of blood T cell repertoires in COVID-19. The table came from immunoSEQ multiplex PCR; TCRdb's copy has only in-frame clones and leaves some out. The sample consists of about 280,000 clones, nearly 90% of them appearing once. The sequenced sample consisted of peripheral blood. The receptors stem from a man aged 18 to 30 with active or convalescent COVID-19.

The genes are TRBV14 and TRBJ1-3; D might be TRBD1 (5 bases). The germline V gene has CDR1 SGHDN and CDR2 FVKESK. Trimming stripped 1 base from V and 9 bases from J, with 22 bases between. This CDR3 region has 17 residues. Here the CDR3 reads CASSQVLQGGVGCTIYF. The CDR3 nucleotides are TGTGCCAGCAGCCAAGTCTTGCAGGGAGGGGTTGGGTGCACCATATATTTT.

V gene TRBV7-8 combines with J gene TRBJ2-3; TRBD2 is a possible D gene (7 bases). V shed 2 bases and J shed 9 bases, with 12 bases lying between them. CDR1 is SGHVS, CDR2 FQNEAQ, per germline. The CDR3 sequence is 13 residues long. The CDR3 bases are TGTGCCAGCAGCTTAATGGGAGGGGGGACGCAGTATTTT. Its protein is CASSLMGGGTQYF.

The rearrangement links TRBV4-3 to TRBJ2-7; tentatively, D is TRBD1 (5 bases). The CDR3 has 14 amino acids. The germline V gene has CDR1 LGHNA and CDR2 YSLEER. The V end was cut by 2 bases, the J end by 2 bases, with 10 bases between. The CDR3 reads CASSQWQGPYEQYF. The CDR3 coding sequence is TGCGCCAGCAGCCAATGGCAGGGTCCCTACGAGCAGTACTTC.

For this clone: The identical CDR3 is also encoded by other nucleotide sequences in the sample. The rearrangement uses TRBV2 and TRBJ1-6; D may be TRBD1 (5 bases). Germline V gene lookup returns CDR1 SNHLY and CDR2 FYNNEI. With 2 bases removed from V and 7 bases from J, the gap between germline ends came to 9 bases. CDR3 length equals 14 residues. The CDR3 region is CASSETGLNSPLHF. The CDR3 DNA reads as TGTGCCAGCAGTGAAACAGGCTTAAATTCACCCCTCCACTTT.

The chain couples TRBV7-9 to TRBJ1-2; D is unresolved. This CDR3 spans 18 amino acids. The germline V and J ends were trimmed by 1 base and 6 bases, with 24 bases remaining between them. The germline CDR1 and CDR2 sequences are SEHNR and FQNEAQ (reference sequence). The CDR3 loop reads CASSLGLGERPFSHGYTF. The CDR3 coding sequence is TGTGCCAGCAGCTTAGGTCTCGGGGAGCGCCCTTTTTCCCATGGCTACACCTTC.

The chain carries TRBV5-1 and TRBJ2-1; 10 bases are a match to TRBD1. The CDR3 length is 17 residues. V shed 0 bases, J shed 8 bases, and the junction held 11 bases outside the gene matches. Germline loops: CDR1 SGHRS, CDR2 YFSETQ. CDR3 sequence reads: CASSLDVTGQGFYEQFF. The CDR3 DNA is TGCGCCAGCAGCTTGGACGTCACGGGACAGGGGTTCTATGAGCAGTTCTTC.

The V call is TRBV29-1, the J call TRBJ2-7, with D hard to call. The CDR3 is 13 amino acids. Between the trimmed V and J ends, which lost 0 bases and 5 bases, there was a span of 11 bases. The V gene's germline CDR1 is SQVTM and CDR2 ANQGSEA. The CDR3 loop reads CSVEDRGSNEQYF. The CDR3 DNA reads as TGCAGCGTTGAAGATCGAGGAAGCAACGAGCAGTACTTC.

The J gene is TRBJ2-3, the V gene TRBV10-3; perhaps TRBD1 as D (6 bases). Germline V gives CDR1 ENHRY, CDR2 SYGVKD. The ends were cut back, 11 bases at V and 2 bases at J, with 20 bases in the middle. The CDR3 sequence is 15 residues long. The CDR3: CAGRPERQDTDTQYF. DNA for the CDR3: TGTGCCGGACGACCTGAAAGACAGGACACAGATACGCAGTATTTT.

The chain combines TRBV9 with TRBJ1-2, with D possibly being TRBD1 (6 bases). Germline V gene sequence: CDR1 SGDLS, CDR2 YYNGEE. Trimming took off 3 bases at V and 8 bases at J, with 17 bases between the two ends. This CDR3 is built from 14 residues. CDR3 bases: TGTGCCAGCAGCGAGATGGACAGCCTTGAAGGCTACACCTTC. This gives the protein CASSEMDSLEGYTF.

The chain recombines TRBV12-3 or TRBV12-4 with TRBJ2-7; weak D call: TRBD1 (5 bases). The CDR3 loop spans 13 amino acids. The V and J ends lost 2 bases and 2 bases respectively, with 7 bases between them. The CDR3 DNA is TGTGCCAGCAGTTTATCCAGGGCCTACGAGCAGTACTTC. It yields the protein CASSLSRAYEQYF.

The rearrangement uses TRBV5-6 and TRBJ2-7, with 9 nucleotides matching TRBD1. This CDR3 contains 14 residues. Germline loops: CDR1 SGHDT, CDR2 YYEEEE. V lost 3 bases, J lost 6 bases, and 7 bases stayed unmatched. The CDR3 here is CASSWGQGAVEQYF. The DNA for the CDR3 is TGTGCCAGCAGCTGGGGACAGGGCGCTGTCGAGCAGTACTTC.

The chain links TRBV15 to TRBJ2-3; perhaps TRBD1 as D (5 bases). Looked up from germline, CDR1 is LNHNV and CDR2 is YYDKDF (reference sequence). The CDR3 totals 13 residues. Trimming took off 8 bases at V and 1 base at J, with 10 bases between the two ends. The DNA of the CDR3 is TGTGCCACCTGCAAAGGGGGCACAGATACGCAGTATTTT. Amino acid sequence: CATCKGGTDTQYF.

The chain employs TRBV2 and TRBJ1-3; the D gene is possibly TRBD1 (5 bases). The CDR3 runs to 16 residues. V lost 7 bases, J lost 0 bases, and 16 bases lay in between. Per the germline V gene, CDR1 is SNHLY and CDR2 is FYNNEI. The CDR3 DNA follows: TGTGCCAGCATTTTTGACAGCGCGGTCTCTGGAAACACCATATATTTT. Translated: CASIFDSAVSGNTIYF.

This chain joins TRBV19 and TRBJ1-1; possible D gene TRBD1, 6 bases. The germline V gene encodes CDR1 LNHDA and CDR2 SQIVND (reference sequence). This CDR3 contains 14 residues. The ends were cut back, 7 bases at V and 4 bases at J, with 16 bases in the middle. CDR3 sequence reads: CASKTGGAGTEAFF. The DNA of the CDR3 is TGTGCCAGTAAAACGGGGGGGGCCGGCACTGAAGCTTTCTTT.

About this clone: Compared with germline, one end of the junction differs, possibly owing to a read error. The chain's CDR3 is CASSLGVDRQF. CDR3 nucleotides: TGTGCCAGCAGCTTGGGGGTGGACAGGCAATTT. The chain is built from TRBV5-6 and TRBJ1-6, with TRBD1 matching over 7 bases. CDR1 and CDR2 from the germline V gene are SGHDT and YYEEEE. The CDR3 has 11 residues.

This clone has only a few counts. The rearrangement joins TRBV4-2 to TRBJ2-6; D is perhaps TRBD2 (5 bases). Germline loops: CDR1 LGHNA, CDR2 YNFKEQ. Trimming took off 1 base at V and 3 bases at J, with 13 bases between the two ends. The CDR3 length is 17 residues. The CDR3 loop is CASSQVWESGGANVLTF. Written as DNA, the CDR3 is TGTGCCAGCAGCCAAGTTTGGGAGTCGGGTGGGGCCAACGTCCTGACTTTC.

The chain couples TRBV4-1 to TRBJ2-3, with D tentatively TRBD2 (5 bases). The CDR3 runs to 16 residues. Trimming took off 4 bases at V and 0 bases at J, with 14 bases between the two ends. Looked up from germline, CDR1 is MGHRA and CDR2 is YSYEKL. The CDR3 nucleotides read TGCGCCAGCAGCCTCCGGGAAATGGGAAGCACAGATACGCAGTATTTT. As protein: CASSLREMGSTDTQYF.

This clone was detected only once. The rearrangement uses TRBV9 and TRBJ1-4; no firm D call. Germline CDR1 reads SGDLS; CDR2 reads YYNGEE. The CDR3 sequence is 15 residues long. V lost 3 bases, J lost 0 bases, and 9 bases lay in between. DNA for the CDR3: TGTGCCAGCAGCGCCTGGGCTGCAACTAATGAAAAACTGTTTTTT. Its translation: CASSAWAATNEKLFF.

This sequence joins TRBV12-3 or TRBV12-4 and TRBJ1-1, with 9 bases aligning to TRBD1. V dropped 5 bases and J dropped 7; count of bases not matched to a gene: 5. The CDR3 is made up of 13 amino acids. The CDR3 loop reads CASSPMDRGEAFF. The CDR3 DNA sequence: TGTGCCAGCAGTCCTATGGACAGGGGTGAAGCTTTCTTT.

Turning to this clone: The junction differs from germline at one of its ends, possibly a read error. J is TRBJ2-3 and V is TRBV5-1; a possible D gene is TRBD2 (6 bases). This CDR3 has 13 amino acids. Per the germline V gene, CDR1 is SGHRS and CDR2 is YFSETQ. Here the CDR3 DNA reads TGCGCCAGCAGTCTGGCGTGGACTACCGTTCAGGATTTT. This encodes CASSLAWTTVQDF.

This chain connects TRBV5-4 to TRBJ2-3; TRBD1 aligns across 10 bases. Trimming cost V 3 bases and J 2 bases; bases outside gene matches: 3. The CDR3 runs to 15 residues. Germline-derived CDR1 and CDR2 are SGHNT and YYREEE (reference sequence). CDR3 protein: CASSWDRGNTDTQYF. The CDR3 DNA is TGTGCCAGCAGCTGGGACAGGGGAAACACAGATACGCAGTATTTT. The variable domain in full, completed from reference TRBV5-4 and TRBJ2-3, reads ETGVTQSPTHLIKTRGQQVTLRCSSQSGHNTVSWYQQALGQGPQFIFQYYREEENGRGNFPPRFSGLQFPNYSSELNVNALELDDSALYLCASSWDRGNTDTQYFGPGTRLTVL.

This rearrangement joins TRBV21-1 to TRBJ2-5; the table gives TRBD2 as D, unverified against the DNA. TRBV21-1 is given as a pseudogene. The CDR3 has 11 amino acids. CDR3 DNA: TGTGCCAGCAGCAAGATAGCGACCCAGTACTTC. It translates to CASSKIATQYF.

V is TRBV5-1 and J is TRBJ1-2, with a tentative D call TRBD1 (5 bases). Germline loops: CDR1 SGHRS, CDR2 YFSETQ. The CDR3 contains 14 residues. The ends were cut back, 0 bases at V and 4 bases at J, with 10 bases in the middle. CDR3 sequence: CASSLVGDGYGYTF. The CDR3 nucleotides are TGCGCCAGCAGCTTGGTAGGGGATGGCTATGGCTACACCTTC.

The rearrangement uses TRBV15 and TRBJ1-2; a possible D gene is TRBD1 (5 bases). CDR1 and CDR2 from the germline V gene are LNHNV and YYDKDF (reference sequence). Trimming removed 4 bases at V and 8 bases at J, with 14 bases between. There are 13 residues in the CDR3. CDR3 nucleotide sequence: TGTGCCACCAGCAATTCTGGCGGGGACGGCTACACCTTC. It codes for CATSNSGGDGYTF.

The chain joins TRBV19 to TRBJ2-7; 11 bases agree with TRBD1. The germline gives CDR1 LNHDA, CDR2 SQIVND (reference sequence). Germline trimming cut 5 bases from V and 3 bases from J; bases unmatched to any gene: 6. The CDR3 extends over 15 amino acids. For the CDR3, the DNA is TGTGCCAGTAGTTACACCGGGACAGGGGGCTACGAGCAGTACTTC. This codes for CASSYTGTGGYEQYF. The complete variable domain, with remaining parts taken from reference TRBV19 and TRBJ2-7, reads DGGITQSPKYLFRKEGQNVTLSCEQNLNHDAMYWYRQDPGQGLRLIYYSQIVNDFQKGDIAEGYSVSREKKESFPLTVTSAQKNPTAFYLCASSYTGTGGYEQYFGPGTRLTVT.

Remarks on this clone: The same CDR3 also results from other DNA sequences found in this sample. The V gene is TRBV20-1, the J gene TRBJ1-2, with D perhaps matching TRBD1 (6 bases). Trimming took 3 bases from V and 8 from J, leaving 10 bases between them. Germline V gene data show CDR1 as DFQATT and CDR2 as SNEGSKA (reference sequence). The CDR3 sequence is 11 residues long. The CDR3 spells CSARGAGGYTF. The CDR3 bases are TGCAGTGCTAGGGGGGCTGGGGGCTACACCTTC.

This clone was seen just once. CDR3 protein: CASSVGNTEAFF. The CDR3, as DNA: TGTGCCAGCAGTGTGGGCAACACTGAAGCTTTCTTT. The chain links TRBV12-3 or TRBV12-4 to TRBJ1-1; D gene unclear. Trimming removed 5 bases at V and 2 bases at J, with 6 bases between. The CDR3 contains 12 residues.

V gene TRBV5-6 combines with J gene TRBJ2-7; D is possibly TRBD2 (6 bases). Germline V gives CDR1 SGHDT, CDR2 YYEEEE. Trimming shortened V by 4 bases and J by 1 base, and 12 bases separated the two germline ends. The CDR3 runs to 14 residues. The CDR3 DNA reads TGTGCCAGCAGCCCCCGGGACTCATCCTACGAGCAGTACTTC. Translation: CASSPRDSSYEQYF.

This sequence joins TRBV5-1 and TRBJ2-7; 10 nucleotides align to TRBD1. This CDR3 comprises 15 residues. Looked up from germline, CDR1 is SGHRS and CDR2 is YFSETQ. V shed 2 bases and J 5 bases; nucleotides not matched to a gene: 7. In DNA, the CDR3 is TGCGCCAGCAGCTTCTCCCCGGGACAGGGGAACGAGCAGTACTTC. It specifies CASSFSPGQGNEQYF.

This clone was seen a few times. The rearrangement links TRBV10-1 to TRBJ2-3; TRBD2 is a possible D gene (5 bases). The CDR3 extends over 13 amino acids. Looked up from germline, CDR1 is WNHNN and CDR2 is SYGVQD (reference sequence). V lost 7 bases to trimming and J lost 2 bases, with 10 bases between them. The CDR3 region is CASKGSATDTQYF. CDR3 nucleotides: TGCGCCAGCAAAGGGAGCGCCACAGATACGCAGTATTTT.

This chain connects TRBV5-6 to TRBJ1-6; a possible D gene is TRBD1 (5 bases). V lost 5 bases and J lost 7, with 13 bases in between. Germline loops: CDR1 SGHDT, CDR2 YYEEEE. This CDR3 has 14 residues. The CDR3 coding sequence is TGTGCCAGCAGAAGTGGGGGGTCGAATTCACCCCTCCACTTT. It specifies CASRSGGSNSPLHF.

The chain is built from TRBV27 and TRBJ1-5; TRBD1 aligns across 7 bases. CDR1 and CDR2 (germline): MNHEY, SMNVEV (reference sequence). This CDR3 has 13 residues. After removal of 3 bases from V and 6 bases from J, the junction contained 2 bases not matched to a gene. CDR3 protein: CASSLQGGQPQHF. CDR3 coding DNA: TGTGCCAGCAGTTTGCAGGGGGGTCAGCCCCAGCATTTT.